This T cell receptor beta chain was observed in a study of regulatory T cells in long-lasting Graves disease. Study findings and constraints: Whereas more than 950 public clonotypes were shared by new patients, persistent patients shared more, at a few thousand. Study was limited to peripheral blood, excluding thyroid tissue.

The table lists this clonotype with many counts. The antigen is undetermined. Documented time point: persistent/refractory GD, antithyroid drugs over 5 years with positive TRAb. Following extraction of RNA from PBMCs, that RNA was used to make the TCR library. CDR3 regions were amplified by Arm-PCR using iRepertoire HTBI primers to build TCR beta libraries. TCRdb used MiXCR to reprocess the multiplex PCR reads, holding one entry per CDR3 protein. The profile shows 400,000 to 500,000 distinct CDR3 sequences, under 25% of them singletons. The sequence was collected from a female donor with Graves disease. The sample in question was peripheral blood mononuclear cells (PBMCs), obtained when the disease was refractory, from a patient treated with antithyroid drugs.

As DNA, the CDR3 is TGTGCCAGCAGTGAGTACGGCGGGGAGCTGTTTTTT. Translating gives CASSEYGGELFF. This chain joins TRBV2 and TRBJ2-2; D not resolved. The germline CDR1 and CDR2 sequences are SNHLY and FYNNEI. The V and J ends lost 3 bases and 7 bases respectively, with 6 bases between them. This CDR3 region has 12 residues.